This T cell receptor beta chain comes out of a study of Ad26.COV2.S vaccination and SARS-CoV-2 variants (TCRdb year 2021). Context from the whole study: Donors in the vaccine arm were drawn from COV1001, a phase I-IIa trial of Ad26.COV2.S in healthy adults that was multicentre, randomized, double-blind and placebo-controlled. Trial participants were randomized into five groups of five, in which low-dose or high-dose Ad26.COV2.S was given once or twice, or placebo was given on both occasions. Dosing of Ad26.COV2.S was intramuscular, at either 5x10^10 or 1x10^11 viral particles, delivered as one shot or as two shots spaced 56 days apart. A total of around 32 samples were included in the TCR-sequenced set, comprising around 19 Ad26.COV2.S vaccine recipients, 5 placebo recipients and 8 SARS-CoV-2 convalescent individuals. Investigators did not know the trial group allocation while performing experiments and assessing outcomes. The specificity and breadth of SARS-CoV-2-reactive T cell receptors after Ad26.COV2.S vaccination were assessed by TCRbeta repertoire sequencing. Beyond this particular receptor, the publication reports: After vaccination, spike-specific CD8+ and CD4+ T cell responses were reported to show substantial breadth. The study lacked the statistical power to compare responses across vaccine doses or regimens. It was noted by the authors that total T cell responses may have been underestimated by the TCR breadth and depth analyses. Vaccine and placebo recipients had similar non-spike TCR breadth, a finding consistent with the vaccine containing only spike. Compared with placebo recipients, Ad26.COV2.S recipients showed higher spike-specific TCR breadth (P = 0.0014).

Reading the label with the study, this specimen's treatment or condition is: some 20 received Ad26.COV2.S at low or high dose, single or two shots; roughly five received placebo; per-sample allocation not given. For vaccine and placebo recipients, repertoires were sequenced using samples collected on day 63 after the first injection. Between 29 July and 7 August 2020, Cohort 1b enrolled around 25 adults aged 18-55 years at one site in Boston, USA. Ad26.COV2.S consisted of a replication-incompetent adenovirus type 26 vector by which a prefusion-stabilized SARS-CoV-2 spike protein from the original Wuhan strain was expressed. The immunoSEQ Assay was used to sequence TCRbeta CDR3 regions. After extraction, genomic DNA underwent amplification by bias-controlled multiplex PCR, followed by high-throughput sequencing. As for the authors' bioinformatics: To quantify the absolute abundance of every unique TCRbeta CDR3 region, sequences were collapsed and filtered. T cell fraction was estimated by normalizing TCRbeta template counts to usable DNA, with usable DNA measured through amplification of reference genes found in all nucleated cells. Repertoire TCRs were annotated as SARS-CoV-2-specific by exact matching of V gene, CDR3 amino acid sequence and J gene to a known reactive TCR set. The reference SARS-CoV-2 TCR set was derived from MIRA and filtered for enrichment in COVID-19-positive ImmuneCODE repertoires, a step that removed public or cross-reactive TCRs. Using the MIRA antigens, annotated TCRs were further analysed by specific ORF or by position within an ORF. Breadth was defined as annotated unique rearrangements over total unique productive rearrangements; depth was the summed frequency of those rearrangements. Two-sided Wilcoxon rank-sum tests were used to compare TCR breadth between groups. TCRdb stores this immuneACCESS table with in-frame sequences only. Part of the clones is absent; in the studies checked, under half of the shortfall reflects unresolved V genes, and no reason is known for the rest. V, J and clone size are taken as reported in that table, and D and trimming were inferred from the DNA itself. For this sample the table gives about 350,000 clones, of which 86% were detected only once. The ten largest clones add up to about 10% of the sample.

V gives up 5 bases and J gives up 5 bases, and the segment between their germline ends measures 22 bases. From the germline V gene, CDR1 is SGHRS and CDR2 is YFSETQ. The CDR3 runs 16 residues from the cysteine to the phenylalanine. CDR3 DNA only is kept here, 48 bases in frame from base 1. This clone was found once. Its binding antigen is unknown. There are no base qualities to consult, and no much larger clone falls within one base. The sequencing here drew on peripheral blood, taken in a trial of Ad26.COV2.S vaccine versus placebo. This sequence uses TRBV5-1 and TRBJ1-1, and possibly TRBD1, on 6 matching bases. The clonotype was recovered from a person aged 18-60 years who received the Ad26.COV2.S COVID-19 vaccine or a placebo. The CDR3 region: CASSLSSDRPRTEAFF. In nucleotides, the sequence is TGCGCCAGCAGTTTGAGTAGCGACAGGCCTCGGACTGAAGCTTTCTTT.